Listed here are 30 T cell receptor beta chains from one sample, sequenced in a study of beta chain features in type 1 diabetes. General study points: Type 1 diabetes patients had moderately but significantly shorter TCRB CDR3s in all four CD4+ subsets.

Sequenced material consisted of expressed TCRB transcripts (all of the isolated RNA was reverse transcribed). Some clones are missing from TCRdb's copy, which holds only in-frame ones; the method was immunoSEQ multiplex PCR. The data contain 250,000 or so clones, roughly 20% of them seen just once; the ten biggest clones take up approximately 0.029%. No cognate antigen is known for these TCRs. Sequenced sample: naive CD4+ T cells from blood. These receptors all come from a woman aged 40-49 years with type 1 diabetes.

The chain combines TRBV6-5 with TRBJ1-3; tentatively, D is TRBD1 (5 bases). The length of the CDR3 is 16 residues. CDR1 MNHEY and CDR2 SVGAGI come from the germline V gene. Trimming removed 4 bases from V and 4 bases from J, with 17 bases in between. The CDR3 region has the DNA TGTGCCAGCAGTTGGGGCCAGATAGAGGAGGGAAACACCATATATTTT. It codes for CASSWGQIEEGNTIYF.

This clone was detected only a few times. CDR3 bases: TGCAGCGTTCCTCAAAGTCAGGGCACTGAAGCTTTCTTT. Its protein product is CSVPQSQGTEAFF. The chain combines TRBV29-1 with TRBJ1-1; a possible D gene is TRBD1 (5 bases). The V and J ends lost 5 bases and 4 bases respectively, with 14 bases between them. Per the germline V gene, CDR1 is SQVTM and CDR2 is ANQGSEA. CDR3 length: 13 residues. Variable domain in full (rest from reference TRBV29-1 and TRBJ1-1): SAVISQKPSRDICQRGTSLTIQCQVDSQVTMMFWYRQQPGQSLTLIATANQGSEATYESGFVIDKFPISRPNLTFSTLTVSNMSPEDSSIYLCSVPQSQGTEAFFGQGTRLTVV.

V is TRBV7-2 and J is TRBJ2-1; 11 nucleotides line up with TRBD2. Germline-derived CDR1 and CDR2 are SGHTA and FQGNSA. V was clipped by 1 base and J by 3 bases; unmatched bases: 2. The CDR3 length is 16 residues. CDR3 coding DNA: TGTGCCAGCAGCTTAGTCGGGACTAGCGGCTACAATGAGCAGTTCTTC. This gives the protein CASSLVGTSGYNEQFF. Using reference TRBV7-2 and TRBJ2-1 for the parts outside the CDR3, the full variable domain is GAGVSQSPSNKVTEKGKDVELRCDPISGHTALYWYRQSLGQGLEFLIYFQGNSAPDKSGLPSDRFSAERTGGSVSTLTIQRTQQEDSAVYLCASSLVGTSGYNEQFFGPGTRLTVL.

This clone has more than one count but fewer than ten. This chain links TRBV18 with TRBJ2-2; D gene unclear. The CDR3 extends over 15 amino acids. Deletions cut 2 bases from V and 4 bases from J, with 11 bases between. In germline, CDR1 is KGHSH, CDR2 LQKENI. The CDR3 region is CASSPLGDGTGELFF. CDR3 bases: TGTGCCAGCTCACCATTAGGAGACGGCACCGGGGAGCTGTTTTTT.

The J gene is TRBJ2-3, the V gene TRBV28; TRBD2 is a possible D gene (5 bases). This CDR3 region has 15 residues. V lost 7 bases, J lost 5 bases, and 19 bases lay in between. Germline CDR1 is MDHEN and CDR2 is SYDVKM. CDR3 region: CASTPSPPAGDTQYF. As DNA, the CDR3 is TGTGCCAGCACTCCATCGCCTCCGGCGGGAGATACGCAGTATTTT.

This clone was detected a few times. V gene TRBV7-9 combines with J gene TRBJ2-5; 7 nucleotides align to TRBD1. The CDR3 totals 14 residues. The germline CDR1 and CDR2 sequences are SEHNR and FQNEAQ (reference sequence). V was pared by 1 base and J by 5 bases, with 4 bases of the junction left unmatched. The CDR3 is CASSLETGWETQYF. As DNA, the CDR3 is TGTGCCAGCAGCTTAGAGACAGGGTGGGAGACCCAGTACTTC. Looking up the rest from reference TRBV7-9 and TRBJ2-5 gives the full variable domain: DTGVSQNPRHKITKRGQNVTFRCDPISEHNRLYWYRQTLGQGPEFLTYFQNEAQLEKSRLLSDRFSAERPKGSFSTLEIQRTEQGDSAMYLCASSLETGWETQYFGPGTRLLVL.

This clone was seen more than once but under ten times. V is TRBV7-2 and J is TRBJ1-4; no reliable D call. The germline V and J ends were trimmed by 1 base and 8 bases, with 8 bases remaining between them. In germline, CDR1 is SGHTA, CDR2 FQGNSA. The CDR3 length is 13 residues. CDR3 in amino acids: CASSLGPEEKLFF. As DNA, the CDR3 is TGTGCCAGCAGCTTAGGCCCTGAGGAAAAACTGTTTTTT.

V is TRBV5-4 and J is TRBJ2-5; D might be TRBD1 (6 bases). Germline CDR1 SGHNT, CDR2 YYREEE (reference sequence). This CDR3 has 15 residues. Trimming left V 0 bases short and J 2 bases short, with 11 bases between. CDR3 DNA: TGTGCCAGCAGCTTGGCCAAGGGGGAGCAAGAGACCCAGTACTTC. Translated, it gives CASSLAKGEQETQYF.

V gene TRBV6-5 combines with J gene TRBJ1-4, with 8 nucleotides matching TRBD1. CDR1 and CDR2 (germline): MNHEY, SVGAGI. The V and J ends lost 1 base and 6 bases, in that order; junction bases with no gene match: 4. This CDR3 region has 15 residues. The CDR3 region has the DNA TGTGCCAGCAGTTACTTACAGGGGGAGGATGAAAAACTGTTTTTT. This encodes CASSYLQGEDEKLFF.

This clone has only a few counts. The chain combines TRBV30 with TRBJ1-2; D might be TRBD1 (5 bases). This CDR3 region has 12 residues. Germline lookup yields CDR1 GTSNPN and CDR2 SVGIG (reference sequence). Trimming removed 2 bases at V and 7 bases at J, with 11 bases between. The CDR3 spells CAWSSPGGGYTF. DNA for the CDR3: TGTGCCTGGAGTTCACCCGGGGGTGGCTACACCTTC.

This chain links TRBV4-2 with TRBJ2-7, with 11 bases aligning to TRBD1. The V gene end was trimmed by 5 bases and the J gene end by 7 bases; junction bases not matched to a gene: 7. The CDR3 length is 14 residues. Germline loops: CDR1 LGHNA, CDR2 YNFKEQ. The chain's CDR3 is CASSDGQGAGEQYF. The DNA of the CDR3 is TGTGCCAGCAGCGATGGACAGGGGGCAGGAGAGCAGTACTTC.

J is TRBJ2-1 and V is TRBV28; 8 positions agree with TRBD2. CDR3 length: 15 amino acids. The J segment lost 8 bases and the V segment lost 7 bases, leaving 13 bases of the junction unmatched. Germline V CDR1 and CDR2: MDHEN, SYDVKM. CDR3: CASTGGDLGDYEQFF. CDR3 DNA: TGTGCCAGCACCGGGGGGGACCTTGGTGACTATGAGCAGTTCTTC.

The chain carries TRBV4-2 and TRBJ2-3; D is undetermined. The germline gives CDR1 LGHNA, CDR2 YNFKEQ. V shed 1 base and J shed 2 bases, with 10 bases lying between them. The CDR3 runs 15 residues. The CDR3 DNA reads TGTGCCAGCAGCCAAGCTGACTTAAACACAGATACGCAGTATTTT. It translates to CASSQADLNTDTQYF.

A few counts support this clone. CDR3 DNA sequence: TGTGCCAGCAGTGAAGGCAGAAACACCGGGGAGCTGTTTTTT. This sequence encodes CASSEGRNTGELFF. The genes are TRBV6-1 and TRBJ2-2; no reliable D call. Germline V gene sequence: CDR1 MNHNS, CDR2 SASEGT. The CDR3 loop spans 14 amino acids. Between the trimmed V and J ends, which lost 1 base and 2 bases, there was a span of 5 bases.

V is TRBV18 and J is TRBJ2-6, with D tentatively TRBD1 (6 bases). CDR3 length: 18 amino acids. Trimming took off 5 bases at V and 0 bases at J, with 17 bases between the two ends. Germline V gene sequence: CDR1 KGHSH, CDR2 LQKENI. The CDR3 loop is CASSTTGNGVSGANVLTF. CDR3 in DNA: TGTGCCAGCTCAACCACAGGGAATGGAGTCTCTGGGGCCAACGTCCTGACTTTC.

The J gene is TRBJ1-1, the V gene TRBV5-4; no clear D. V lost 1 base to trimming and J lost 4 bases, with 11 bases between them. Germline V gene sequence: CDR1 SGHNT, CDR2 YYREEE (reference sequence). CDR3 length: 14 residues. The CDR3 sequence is CASSLNGRGTEAFF. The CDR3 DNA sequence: TGTGCCAGCAGCTTGAATGGGAGAGGCACTGAAGCTTTCTTT.

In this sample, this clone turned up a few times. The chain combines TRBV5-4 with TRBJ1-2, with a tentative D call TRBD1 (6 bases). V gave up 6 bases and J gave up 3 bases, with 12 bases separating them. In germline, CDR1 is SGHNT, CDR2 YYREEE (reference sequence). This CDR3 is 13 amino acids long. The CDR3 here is CASTVQGDYGYTF. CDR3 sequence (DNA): TGTGCCAGCACCGTACAGGGAGACTATGGCTACACCTTC.

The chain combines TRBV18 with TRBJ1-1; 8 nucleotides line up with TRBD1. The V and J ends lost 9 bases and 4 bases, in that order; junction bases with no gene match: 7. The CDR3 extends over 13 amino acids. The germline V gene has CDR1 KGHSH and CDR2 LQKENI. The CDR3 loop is CASRGQGVTEAFF. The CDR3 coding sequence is TGTGCCAGTCGCGGACAGGGAGTCACTGAAGCTTTCTTT.

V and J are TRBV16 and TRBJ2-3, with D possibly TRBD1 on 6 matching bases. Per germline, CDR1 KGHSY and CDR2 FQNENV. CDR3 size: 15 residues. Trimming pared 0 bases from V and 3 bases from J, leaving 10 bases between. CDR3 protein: CASSQSWGPTDTQYF. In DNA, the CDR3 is TGTGCCAGCAGCCAATCGTGGGGGCCTACAGATACGCAGTATTTT. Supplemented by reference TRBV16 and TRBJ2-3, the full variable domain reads GEEVAQTPKHLVRGEGQKAKLYCAPIKGHSYVFWYQQVLKNEFKFLISFQNENVFDETGMPKERFSAKCLPNSPCSLEIQATKLEDSAVYFCASSQSWGPTDTQYFGPGTRLTVL.

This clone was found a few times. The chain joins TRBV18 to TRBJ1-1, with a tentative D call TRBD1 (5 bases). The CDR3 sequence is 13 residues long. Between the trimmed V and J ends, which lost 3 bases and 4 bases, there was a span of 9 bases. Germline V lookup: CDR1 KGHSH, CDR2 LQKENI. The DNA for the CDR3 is TGTGCCAGCTCACCTCAGACAGTCACTGAAGCTTTCTTT. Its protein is CASSPQTVTEAFF.

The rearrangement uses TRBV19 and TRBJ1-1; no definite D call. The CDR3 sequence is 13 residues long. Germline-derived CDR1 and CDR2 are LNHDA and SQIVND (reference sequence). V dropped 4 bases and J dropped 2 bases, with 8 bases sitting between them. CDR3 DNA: TGTGCCAGTAGTACCGGAGACAACACTGAAGCTTTCTTT. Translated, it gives CASSTGDNTEAFF.

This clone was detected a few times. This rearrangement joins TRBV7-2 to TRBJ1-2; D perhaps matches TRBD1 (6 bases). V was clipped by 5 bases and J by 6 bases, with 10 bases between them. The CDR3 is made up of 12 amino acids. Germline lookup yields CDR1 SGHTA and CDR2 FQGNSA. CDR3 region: CASSLDSNGYTF. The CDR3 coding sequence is TGTGCCAGCAGCCTGGACAGTAATGGCTACACCTTC.

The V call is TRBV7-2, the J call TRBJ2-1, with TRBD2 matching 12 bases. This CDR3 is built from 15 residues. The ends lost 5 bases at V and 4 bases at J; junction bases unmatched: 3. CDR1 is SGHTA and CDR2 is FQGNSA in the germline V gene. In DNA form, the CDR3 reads TGTGCCAGCAGCAACGGACTAGCGGGGTACAATGAGCAGTTCTTC. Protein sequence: CASSNGLAGYNEQFF.

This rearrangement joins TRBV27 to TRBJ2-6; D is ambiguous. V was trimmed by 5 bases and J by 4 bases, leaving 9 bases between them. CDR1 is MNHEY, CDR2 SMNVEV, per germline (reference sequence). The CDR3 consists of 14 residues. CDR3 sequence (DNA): TGTGCCAGCAGTGACATTGCAGGGGCCAACGTCCTGACTTTC. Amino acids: CASSDIAGANVLTF.

The CDR3 sequence: CASKMGGWSYEQYF. CDR3 coding DNA: TGTGCCAGCAAGATGGGAGGGTGGTCCTACGAGCAGTACTTC. V gene TRBV27 combines with J gene TRBJ2-7, with 7 bases that match TRBD2. V gave up 7 bases and J gave up 1 base; unmatched junction bases: 7. Germline CDR1 is MNHEY and CDR2 is SMNVEV (reference sequence). This CDR3 is 14 amino acids long.

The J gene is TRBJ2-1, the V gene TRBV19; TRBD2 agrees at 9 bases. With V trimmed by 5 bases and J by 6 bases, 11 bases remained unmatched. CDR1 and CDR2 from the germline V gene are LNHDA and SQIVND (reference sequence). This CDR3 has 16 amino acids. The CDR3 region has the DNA TGTGCCAGTAGTTCCCCCCGGCTAGCGGGGATCAATGAGCAGTTCTTC. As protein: CASSSPRLAGINEQFF.

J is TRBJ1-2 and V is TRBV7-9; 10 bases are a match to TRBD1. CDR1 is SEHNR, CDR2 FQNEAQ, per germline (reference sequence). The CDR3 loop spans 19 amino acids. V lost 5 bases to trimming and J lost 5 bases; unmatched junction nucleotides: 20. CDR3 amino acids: CASSQPIRDRGSMGYGYTF. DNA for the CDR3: TGTGCCAGCAGCCAACCTATCCGGGACAGGGGATCGATGGGGTATGGCTACACCTTC.

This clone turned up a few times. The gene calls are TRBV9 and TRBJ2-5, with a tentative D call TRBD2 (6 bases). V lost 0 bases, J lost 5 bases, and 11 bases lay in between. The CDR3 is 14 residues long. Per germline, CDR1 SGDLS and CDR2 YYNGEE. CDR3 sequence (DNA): TGTGCCAGCAGCGTAGTGGCTGCGGGGGAGACCCAGTACTTC. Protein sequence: CASSVVAAGETQYF.

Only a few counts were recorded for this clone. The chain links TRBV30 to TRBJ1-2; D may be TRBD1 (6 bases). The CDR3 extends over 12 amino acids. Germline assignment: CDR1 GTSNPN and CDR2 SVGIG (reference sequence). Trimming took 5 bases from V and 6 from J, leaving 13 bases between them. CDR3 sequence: CAWRQVWDGYTF. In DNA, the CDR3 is TGTGCCTGGCGACAGGTTTGGGATGGCTACACCTTC.

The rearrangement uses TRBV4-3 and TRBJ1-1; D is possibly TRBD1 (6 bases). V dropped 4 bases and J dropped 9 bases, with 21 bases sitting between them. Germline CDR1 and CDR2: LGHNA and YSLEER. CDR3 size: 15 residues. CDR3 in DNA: TGCGCCAGCAGCCGGACCACAGGGACGGGGAGCCAAGCTTTCTTT. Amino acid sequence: CASSRTTGTGSQAFF.